The rows below give T cell receptor beta chains drawn from one sample of a study of cytomegalovirus exposure and HLA in healthy donors. The table came from immunoSEQ multiplex PCR; TCRdb's copy has only in-frame clones and leaves some out. The table lists tens of thousands of clones, 78% of them singletons. The sequencing input was PBMCs. All receptors derive from a woman aged 40 to 49 in good health and CMV-seronegative. Both conserved end residues are part of each CDR3. Each record gives: V gene, J gene, CDR3 protein.

V gene: TRBV6-1; J gene: TRBJ1-1; CDR3 protein: CASSYIGLEAFF
V gene: TRBV7-2; J gene: TRBJ1-5; CDR3 protein: CASSLRTAHNQPQHF
V gene: TRBV19; J gene: TRBJ2-3; CDR3 protein: CASSQRGTTDTQYF
V gene: TRBV29-1; J gene: TRBJ1-2; CDR3 protein: CSVEDFTGGVSLARANYGYTF
V gene: TRBV28; J gene: TRBJ2-1; CDR3 protein: CASSLIVLAGGPIHEQFF
V gene: TRBV15; J gene: TRBJ1-2; CDR3 protein: CATSIGRGTANYGYTF
V gene: TRBV29-1; J gene: TRBJ2-2; CDR3 protein: CINPRQGVELFF
V gene: TRBV6-1; J gene: TRBJ2-1; CDR3 protein: CANSEGGTGASYEQFF
V gene: TRBV27; J gene: TRBJ2-2; CDR3 protein: CASSLGQYTGELFF
V gene: TRBV6-5; J gene: TRBJ2-1; CDR3 protein: CASSYGAGGVNEQFF
V gene: TRBV5-1; J gene: TRBJ1-1; CDR3 protein: CASSQMDSKTEAFF
V gene: TRBV6-1; J gene: TRBJ1-1; CDR3 protein: CASRLRGWTEAFF
V gene: TRBV15; J gene: TRBJ2-7; CDR3 protein: CATSREALAYEQYF
V gene: TRBV6-1; J gene: TRBJ2-6; CDR3 protein: CATFPGAGANVLTF
V gene: TRBV9; J gene: TRBJ1-4; CDR3 protein: CASSAGGGVGEKLFF
V gene: TRBV28; J gene: TRBJ2-2; CDR3 protein: CASSLVRLNTGELFF
V gene: TRBV7-9; J gene: TRBJ2-1; CDR3 protein: CASRAGAYGEQFF
V gene: TRBV27; J gene: TRBJ1-5; CDR3 protein: CASSPNYRQGKMVRQPQHF
V gene: TRBV19; J gene: TRBJ2-3; CDR3 protein: CASSMASVGETQYF
V gene: TRBV7-9; J gene: TRBJ2-7; CDR3 protein: CASSLPSGTGTFEQYF
V gene: TRBV5-1; J gene: -; CDR3 protein: CASSSNSASYEQYF
V gene: TRBV18; J gene: TRBJ1-2; CDR3 protein: CASSPDSYYGYTF
V gene: TRBV5-4; J gene: TRBJ1-1; CDR3 protein: CASSLELQGTEAFF
V gene: TRBV30; J gene: TRBJ2-2; CDR3 protein: CAWGRQGGGELFF
V gene: TRBV6-6; J gene: TRBJ1-1; CDR3 protein: CASSDRTGEAFF
V gene: TRBV9; J gene: TRBJ2-2; CDR3 protein: CASSVVAGTGELFF
V gene: TRBV5-1; J gene: TRBJ2-4; CDR3 protein: CASSPRTSGRAGAKNIQYF
V gene: TRBV18; J gene: TRBJ2-5; CDR3 protein: CASSPPRTGGEETQYF
V gene: TRBV28; J gene: TRBJ1-5; CDR3 protein: CASIPRLLNQPQHF
V gene: TRBV27; J gene: TRBJ1-1; CDR3 protein: CAGSRSGTGVGTEAFF
V gene: TRBV7-6; J gene: -; CDR3 protein: CASSSSGTGGFEQYF
V gene: TRBV18; J gene: TRBJ2-1; CDR3 protein: CASSPSSYNEQFF
V gene: TRBV6-5; J gene: TRBJ1-2; CDR3 protein: CASSYPGQGNTF
V gene: TRBV7-3; J gene: TRBJ2-1; CDR3 protein: CASSLVPLEGQFF
V gene: TRBV7-9; J gene: TRBJ2-2; CDR3 protein: CASRPSQGSNRQLFF
V gene: TRBV20-1; J gene: TRBJ1-4; CDR3 protein: CSAREDEKLFF
V gene: TRBV5-1; J gene: TRBJ1-1; CDR3 protein: CASSFIGREATEAFF
V gene: TRBV5-1; J gene: TRBJ2-1; CDR3 protein: CASSPGLGVGDEQFF
V gene: TRBV10-3; J gene: TRBJ1-5; CDR3 protein: CASRQNSNQPQHF
V gene: TRBV11-2; J gene: TRBJ2-1; CDR3 protein: CASSLRIGGHEQFF
V gene: TRBV7-9; J gene: TRBJ2-7; CDR3 protein: CASSLDTGGIRFYEQYF
V gene: TRBV2; J gene: TRBJ1-1; CDR3 protein: CASSVRRLNTEAFF
V gene: TRBV9; J gene: TRBJ1-2; CDR3 protein: CASRGGGDRNYGYTF
V gene: TRBV6-4; J gene: TRBJ2-3; CDR3 protein: CASSFGGVDTQYF
V gene: TRBV9; J gene: TRBJ2-2; CDR3 protein: CASSVVRTGELFF
V gene: TRBV27; J gene: TRBJ2-2; CDR3 protein: CASSHLTTGELFF
V gene: TRBV7-2; J gene: TRBJ2-4; CDR3 protein: CASVRGVSGAKNIQYF
V gene: TRBV15; J gene: TRBJ1-2; CDR3 protein: CATSRGQIYGYTF
V gene: TRBV15; J gene: TRBJ1-1; CDR3 protein: CATSPPGNTEAFF
V gene: TRBV6-4; J gene: TRBJ2-3; CDR3 protein: CASSERAGSTDTQYF
V gene: TRBV7-2; J gene: TRBJ1-5; CDR3 protein: CASSLVGRRRPQHF
V gene: TRBV19; J gene: TRBJ2-1; CDR3 protein: CASSTFGRAVLNEQFF
V gene: TRBV11-2; J gene: TRBJ2-1; CDR3 protein: CASSLELPYNEQFF
V gene: TRBV6-4; J gene: TRBJ1-3; CDR3 protein: CASSDDSSSGNTIYF
V gene: TRBV2; J gene: TRBJ2-1; CDR3 protein: CASGASGRYNEQFF
V gene: TRBV9; J gene: TRBJ2-1; CDR3 protein: CASSVDGGSSYNEQFF
V gene: TRBV2; J gene: TRBJ2-5; CDR3 protein: CASSIAGVFGETQYF